A single sample is the source of the 30 T cell receptor beta chains below, sequenced in a study of blood T cells in healthy people across ages. Through a sample-barcoded 5' primer and a J-beta primer mix, a second PCR was run for about 6 to 11 cycles. TCRdb itself ran the 5' RACE reads through MiXCR, one entry per CDR3 protein. The table has approximately 1.5 million distinct CDR3 sequences, approximately 43% seen once. The sequencing sample was made of blood. The receptor set was obtained from a woman under 30 in good health.

The chain couples TRBV29-1 to TRBJ2-1; D gene unclear. This CDR3 has 12 amino acids. Deletions cut 7 bases from V and 2 bases from J, with 9 bases between. CDR1 is SQVTM and CDR2 is ANQGSEA in the germline V gene. The CDR3 loop is CSGPEPYNEQFF. CDR3 nucleotide sequence: TGCAGCGGGCCGGAGCCCTACAATGAGCAGTTCTTC.

This clonotype was seen only a few times. The genes are TRBV20-1 and TRBJ2-7, with 7 nucleotides matching TRBD2. The CDR3 has 16 residues. Germline assignment: CDR1 DFQATT and CDR2 SNEGSKA (reference sequence). The trim removed 0 bases at V and 0 bases at J, leaving 8 bases unmatched. CDR3 nucleotides: TGCAGTGCTAGAGATCGCGGCGGGGGAACCTCCTACGAGCAGTACTTC. Translating it yields CSARDRGGGTSYEQYF.

About this clonotype itself: This clone may be a read error of a much larger clone one base away. The chain combines TRBV7-6 with TRBJ1-1; TRBD1 agrees at 9 bases. Germline CDR1 and CDR2: SGHVS and FNYEAQ. V shed 5 bases and J 6 bases; nucleotides not matched to a gene: 4. The CDR3 is made up of 13 amino acids. The CDR3 loop is CASSLDRGSEAFF. The DNA for the CDR3 is TGTGCCAGCAGCCTGGACAGGGGATCTGAAGCTTTCTTT.

This clonotype was counted a few times. The genes are TRBV4-3 and TRBJ2-2, with 8 bases fitting TRBD2. With V trimmed by 3 bases and J by 6 bases, 6 bases remained unmatched. The CDR3 loop spans 15 amino acids. The germline V gene has CDR1 LGHNA and CDR2 YSLEER. The CDR3 region is CASSQRIAGPGELFF. CDR3 nucleotides: TGCGCCAGCAGCCAGAGAATAGCGGGACCCGGGGAGCTGTTTTTT.

The sample holds a few counts of this clonotype. V usage is TRBV7-2 and J usage is TRBJ1-2; D remains unclear. Trimming took off 5 bases at V and 3 bases at J, with 13 bases between the two ends. The CDR3 is 14 residues long. Germline V gives CDR1 SGHTA, CDR2 FQGNSA. In nucleotides, the CDR3 is TGTGCCAGCAGCGCGCAGAGGTCCGACTATGGCTACACCTTC. Translation gives CASSAQRSDYGYTF.

The chain has TRBV18 and TRBJ1-2; D perhaps matches TRBD1 (5 bases). Between the trimmed V and J ends, which lost 3 bases and 0 bases, there was a span of 17 bases. CDR1 is KGHSH, CDR2 LQKENI, per germline. The length of the CDR3 is 17 residues. The CDR3 region is CASSPRGLIRSNYGYTF. The CDR3 nucleotides read TGTGCCAGCTCACCTCGGGGCCTGATCCGCTCTAACTATGGCTACACCTTC.

The chain is built from TRBV7-9 and TRBJ2-5; 9 nucleotides line up with TRBD1. The CDR3 is 17 amino acids. CDR1 SEHNR and CDR2 FQNEAQ come from the germline V gene (reference sequence). Losses at the gene ends were 6 bases for V and 4 bases for J; bases not matched to a gene: 15. CDR3 residues: CASRRRDREGILETQYF. Written as DNA, the CDR3 is TGTGCCAGCAGACGCCGGGACAGGGAAGGGATATTAGAGACCCAGTACTTC.

The CDR3 spells CSASRLAPRETQYF. CDR3 coding DNA: TGCAGTGCTAGCCGGCTGGCTCCGCGAGAGACCCAGTACTTC. The V call is TRBV20-1, the J call TRBJ2-5; no clear D. CDR3 length equals 14 residues. Trimming cost V 3 bases and J 4 bases, with 15 bases left between them. CDR1 DFQATT and CDR2 SNEGSKA come from the germline V gene (reference sequence).

The V and J genes are TRBV4-3 and TRBJ2-1, with D possibly being TRBD2 (5 bases). In germline, CDR1 is LGHNA, CDR2 YSLEER. With 0 bases removed from V and 9 bases from J, the gap between germline ends came to 15 bases. The CDR3 has 15 amino acids. The DNA of the CDR3 is TGCGCCAGCAGCCAAGATCAGCTCAGCCGGGGTGAGCAGTTCTTC. Protein product: CASSQDQLSRGEQFF.

This rearrangement joins TRBV7-2 to TRBJ1-5; tentative D call: TRBD1 (6 bases). V was cut by 7 bases and J by 4 bases, with 17 bases left in between. The length of the CDR3 is 15 residues. The germline CDR1 and CDR2 sequences are SGHTA and FQGNSA. Here the CDR3 reads CASTKGGQSNQPQHF. CDR3 in DNA: TGTGCCAGCACTAAAGGGGGTCAGAGTAATCAGCCCCAGCATTTT.

This clonotype came up many times. The chain combines TRBV6-6 with TRBJ1-5; possible D gene TRBD1, 6 bases. The germline V and J ends were trimmed by 8 bases and 4 bases, with 9 bases remaining between them. The CDR3 spans 12 residues. Looked up from germline, CDR1 is MNHNY and CDR2 is SVGAGI (reference sequence). The CDR3 DNA sequence: TGTGCCAGCGGGACATCTAATCAGCCCCAGCATTTT. This encodes CASGTSNQPQHF.

The V gene is TRBV12-3 or TRBV12-4, the J gene TRBJ2-5; 11 bases line up with TRBD2. Judging by the DNA end, TRBJ2-7 fits better; the J call may be wrong. The CDR3 runs to 17 residues. CDR3 amino acids: CASSFHSSGGGSYEQYF. CDR3 in DNA: TGTGCCAGCAGTTTCCATAGTAGCGGGGGGGGCTCCTACGAGCAGTACTTC.

The chain joins TRBV7-2 to TRBJ1-1; 7 nucleotides line up with TRBD1. This CDR3 spans 18 amino acids. Germline assignment: CDR1 SGHTA and CDR2 FQGNSA. V dropped 5 bases and J dropped 1; count of bases not matched to a gene: 16. The CDR3 protein is CASSPSSPRQGPNTEAFF. The CDR3 coding sequence is TGTGCCAGCAGCCCCTCAAGTCCGAGACAGGGACCGAACACTGAAGCTTTCTTT.

This clonotype was seen more than once but under ten times. The chain uses TRBV7-2 and TRBJ2-3; D is ambiguous. The CDR3 is 16 amino acids. Germline V gene sequence: CDR1 SGHTA, CDR2 FQGNSA. V was trimmed by 1 base and J by 0 bases, leaving 11 bases between them. The CDR3 region is CASSLVPTTSTDTQYF. Here the CDR3 DNA reads TGTGCCAGCAGCTTAGTTCCGACAACTAGCACAGATACGCAGTATTTT. Complete variable domain (other parts from reference TRBV7-2 and TRBJ2-3): GAGVSQSPSNKVTEKGKDVELRCDPISGHTALYWYRQSLGQGLEFLIYFQGNSAPDKSGLPSDRFSAERTGGSVSTLTIQRTQQEDSAVYLCASSLVPTTSTDTQYFGPGTRLTVL.

The V and J genes are TRBV4-2 and TRBJ2-5; 15 nucleotides line up with TRBD2. The CDR3 totals 17 residues. CDR1 and CDR2 (germline): LGHNA, YNFKEQ. After removal of 4 bases from V and 2 bases from J, the junction contained 5 bases not matched to a gene. For the CDR3, the DNA is TGTGCCAGCAGCCGCGGGACTAGCGGGGGGAGACAAGAGACCCAGTACTTC. This sequence encodes CASSRGTSGGRQETQYF.

This clonotype was detected a few times. The chain uses TRBV20-1 and TRBJ2-3; 9 bases are shared with TRBD2. The CDR3 has 13 amino acids. Germline V gene sequence: CDR1 DFQATT, CDR2 SNEGSKA (reference sequence). Trimming cost V 2 bases and J 4 bases; bases outside gene matches: 1. CDR3 in amino acids: CSARSGRPDTQYF. Here the CDR3 DNA reads TGCAGTGCTAGAAGCGGGAGGCCAGATACGCAGTATTTT.

This chain joins TRBV24-1 and TRBJ1-2; no firm D call. Germline values: CDR1 KGHDR, CDR2 SFDVKD. CDR3 length: 12 amino acids. Trimming took off 4 bases at V and 2 bases at J, with 4 bases between the two ends. The CDR3 is CATSDGNYGYTF. The CDR3 DNA is TGTGCCACCAGTGACGGCAACTATGGCTACACCTTC.

This clonotype was counted a single time. V usage is TRBV12-3 or TRBV12-4 and J usage is TRBJ1-2, with no clear D. The V gene lost 10 bases and the J gene lost 5 bases, with 17 bases spanning the gap. The CDR3 contains 13 residues. CDR3 DNA: TGTGCCACCCGAATAGGTGGGATTTATGGCTACACCTTC. Its translation: CATRIGGIYGYTF.

The V call is TRBV15, the J call TRBJ2-7, with 7 bases identical to TRBD2. Per germline, CDR1 LNHNV and CDR2 YYDKDF (reference sequence). With 4 bases clipped from V and 2 bases from J, the junction kept 8 bases outside the gene matches. This CDR3 is built from 15 residues. The CDR3 reads CATSKYREVAYEQYF. The CDR3 DNA sequence: TGTGCCACCAGCAAATATCGGGAGGTTGCCTACGAGCAGTACTTC.

The chain is built from TRBV29-1 and TRBJ2-3; D call uncertain. Deletions cut 6 bases from V and 3 bases from J, with 13 bases between. The germline gives CDR1 SQVTM, CDR2 ANQGSEA. This CDR3 comprises 13 residues. This chain's CDR3 is CSVARSGTDTQYF. Written as DNA, the CDR3 is TGCAGCGTCGCAAGATCGGGTACAGATACGCAGTATTTT.

In this sample, this clonotype turned up a few times. V usage is TRBV6-5 and J usage is TRBJ2-1, with D perhaps matching TRBD2 (6 bases). CDR3 length equals 13 residues. Germline-derived CDR1 and CDR2 are MNHEY and SVGAGI. Between the trimmed V and J ends, which lost 6 bases and 6 bases, there was a span of 12 bases. The CDR3 nucleotides read TGTGCCAGCAGGTATACCGGGAGCAATGAGCAGTTCTTC. Protein product: CASRYTGSNEQFF.

V usage is TRBV4-3 and J usage is TRBJ2-7, with TRBD1 matching 7 bases. CDR3 length equals 14 residues. Germline CDR1 is LGHNA and CDR2 is YSLEER. Unmatched junction bases numbered 4, after V lost 2 bases and J lost 3 bases. Here the CDR3 reads CASSQNSGGYEQYF. In DNA, the CDR3 is TGCGCCAGCAGCCAAAATTCAGGGGGCTACGAGCAGTACTTC.

The genes are TRBV20-1 and TRBJ2-7; D gene uncertain. Trimming cost V 0 bases and J 7 bases, with 10 bases left between them. The CDR3 extends over 12 amino acids. Germline-derived CDR1 and CDR2 are DFQATT and SNEGSKA (reference sequence). For the CDR3, the DNA is TGCAGTGCTAGAGATTACGGTGATGAGCAGTACTTC. Residues: CSARDYGDEQYF.

V usage is TRBV4-2 and J usage is TRBJ1-1; D is uncertain. The CDR3 spans 16 residues. Deletions cut 1 base from V and 1 base from J, with 13 bases between. Looked up from germline, CDR1 is LGHNA and CDR2 is YNFKEQ. CDR3 in amino acids: CASSQVGGRGNTEAFF. In DNA, the CDR3 is TGTGCCAGCAGCCAAGTTGGAGGGCGTGGGAACACTGAAGCTTTCTTT.

The chain uses TRBV2 and TRBJ1-1, with TRBD1 as a possible D gene (5 bases). This CDR3 spans 13 amino acids. CDR1 and CDR2 (germline): SNHLY, FYNNEI. V lost 7 bases, J lost 5 bases, and 14 bases lay in between. The DNA for the CDR3 is TGTGCCAGCAATCGGGACGTCTCAACTGAAGCTTTCTTT. It specifies CASNRDVSTEAFF.

This sequence joins TRBV7-2 and TRBJ1-2; no firm D call. Looked up from germline, CDR1 is SGHTA and CDR2 is FQGNSA. The V end lost 1 base, the J end lost 1 base, and 7 bases lay between the germline ends. The CDR3 has 14 amino acids. The CDR3 sequence: CASSLDTYNYGYTF. The CDR3 DNA follows: TGTGCCAGCAGCTTAGATACTTATAACTATGGCTACACCTTC.

The count of this clonotype is one. The rearrangement links TRBV11-2 to TRBJ2-5; the D gene is possibly TRBD2 (5 bases). With the DNA end fitting TRBJ2-4 better, the J assignment may be wrong. The CDR3 spans 14 residues. CDR1 is SGHAT, CDR2 FQNNGV, per germline. In nucleotides, the CDR3 is TGTGCCAGCAGCTTATCATTGGGAGAAAACATTCAGTACTTC. Translated, it gives CASSLSLGENIQYF.

This clonotype was counted once. The chain couples TRBV4-1 to TRBJ2-7, with TRBD1 matching over 10 bases. This CDR3 has 15 amino acids. V lost 1 base, J lost 3 bases, and 3 bases stayed unmatched. Looked up from germline, CDR1 is MGHRA and CDR2 is YSYEKL. The DNA of the CDR3 is TGCGCCAGCAGCCAAGGGGACAGGGGTAACTACGAGCAGTACTTC. Protein sequence: CASSQGDRGNYEQYF.

This clonotype came up many times. The V call is TRBV27, the J call TRBJ1-1; D remains unclear. Trimming left V 5 bases short and J 0 bases short, with 10 bases between. In germline, CDR1 is MNHEY, CDR2 SMNVEV (reference sequence). The CDR3 runs to 14 residues. The CDR3 DNA is TGTGCCAGCAGTATGGGGTTAATGAACACTGAAGCTTTCTTT. Protein product: CASSMGLMNTEAFF.

The chain recombines TRBV6-2 or TRBV6-3 with TRBJ2-3, with D maybe TRBD2 (6 bases). Germline V gene data show CDR1 as MNHEY and CDR2 as SVGEGT. The CDR3 has 17 residues. Trimming took off 2 bases at V and 3 bases at J, with 18 bases between the two ends. This chain's CDR3 is CASSYGFFGSGTDTQYF. Here the CDR3 DNA reads TGTGCCAGCAGTTACGGGTTCTTCGGGAGTGGTACAGATACGCAGTATTTT.